A few counts support the clone carrying this T cell receptor (beta chain). MiXCR was run by TCRdb on the RACE reads, yielding one entry per CDR3 protein. The table lists about 260,000 distinct CDR3 sequences, more than 6.5% of them singletons. The time point denotes: pre-sensitization, week 0. This sample's treatment: therapeutic diphenylcyclopropenone sensitization with weekly scalp DPC. This sample was taken from a study of human T cells and chemical hapten exposure. V dropped 6 bases and J dropped 4 bases, with 16 bases sitting between them. The CDR3 loop spans 15 amino acids. The sample in question was whole blood, obtained in connection with sensitization to the hapten diphenylcyclopropenone (DPC). This TCR was recovered from a woman aged 40 to 50 with alopecia areata. Some clones in this sample may be carry-over from other donors' samples. This chain joins TRBV12-3 or TRBV12-4 and TRBJ2-1; weak D call: TRBD1 (6 bases). As DNA, the CDR3 is TGTGCCAGCAGGGGTCTCCAGGGGAATTACAATGAGCAGTTCTTC. It specifies CASRGLQGNYNEQFF.